Following are 20 T cell receptor beta chains from one sample sequenced in a study of cytomegalovirus exposure and HLA in healthy donors. The study ran its PCR with 60 Vbeta and 13 Jbeta primers. Measured with immunoSEQ multiplex PCR; TCRdb has only the in-frame clones, and not every one. The sample gives tens of thousands of clones, about four fifths of which show up once; about 1.9% is in the top ten. What was sequenced was PBMCs. These receptors came from a woman in her 30s in good health and CMV-seronegative.

This clone was recorded a few times. The rearrangement uses TRBV6-4 and TRBJ1-4, with a weak D call TRBD1 (6 bases). The V end was cut by 0 bases, the J end by 8 bases, with 13 bases between. Germline V CDR1 and CDR2: MRHNA, SNTAGT. The CDR3 loop spans 15 amino acids. The CDR3 loop reads CASSDSAGAGEKLFF. The DNA for the CDR3 is TGTGCCAGCAGTGACTCGGCAGGGGCCGGCGAAAAACTGTTTTTT.

The V gene is TRBV6-5, the J gene TRBJ2-7; 14 bases are a match to TRBD2. V trimming: 6 bases; J trimming: 4 bases; junction bases outside the gene matches: 5. Germline V gene sequence: CDR1 MNHEY, CDR2 SVGAGI. The CDR3 covers 15 residues. The CDR3 is CASRGLAGAPYEQYF. In DNA, the CDR3 is TGTGCCAGCAGGGGACTAGCGGGAGCCCCTTACGAGCAGTACTTC.

The chain links TRBV7-8 to TRBJ2-7, with D hard to call. This CDR3 has 15 residues. Trimming cost V 4 bases and J 2 bases, with 15 bases left between them. In germline, CDR1 is SGHVS, CDR2 FQNEAQ. The CDR3 coding sequence is TGTGCCAGCAGCTCTATGGTGGCGAGGACCTACGAGCAGTACTTC. It codes for CASSSMVARTYEQYF. Looking up the rest from reference TRBV7-8 and TRBJ2-7 gives the full variable domain: GAGVSQSPRYKVAKRGQDVALRCDPISGHVSLFWYQQALGQGPEFLTYFQNEAQLDKSGLPSDRFFAERPEGSVSTLKIQRTQQEDSAVYLCASSSMVARTYEQYFGPGTRLTVT.

The chain has TRBV13 and TRBJ2-7; D perhaps matches TRBD1 (8 bases). Germline values: CDR1 PRHDT, CDR2 FYEKMQ (reference sequence). The CDR3 is 16 amino acids. V lost 4 bases, J lost 2 bases, and 18 bases lay in between. CDR3 in DNA: TGTGCCAGCAGCTCTCATGGGACAGGACTAGCCTACGAGCAGTACTTC. Translating it yields CASSSHGTGLAYEQYF.

The genes are TRBV29-1 and TRBJ2-6; 7 nucleotides match TRBD1. Germline CDR1 SQVTM, CDR2 ANQGSEA. Trimming removed 4 bases from V and 4 bases from J; junction bases left unmatched: 4. CDR3 size: 14 residues. This chain's CDR3 is CSVGQGSGANVLTF. The CDR3, as DNA: TGCAGCGTTGGACAGGGATCCGGGGCCAACGTCCTGACTTTC.

This chain connects TRBV30 to TRBJ2-2, with a tentative D call TRBD2 (6 bases). The germline V and J ends were trimmed by 4 bases and 5 bases, with 20 bases remaining between them. Germline V gene data show CDR1 as GTSNPN and CDR2 as SVGIG (reference sequence). The CDR3 runs to 16 residues. The CDR3 sequence: CAWMTRLVGLTGELFF. CDR3 DNA: TGTGCCTGGATGACCAGACTAGTTGGACTAACCGGGGAGCTGTTTTTT.

This clone was observed a few times. V gene TRBV2 combines with J gene TRBJ2-5; 9 bases fit TRBD1. The V gene end was trimmed by 2 bases and the J gene end by 6 bases; junction bases not matched to a gene: 4. CDR1 is SNHLY, CDR2 FYNNEI, per germline. The CDR3 is made up of 14 amino acids. CDR3 in DNA: TGTGCCAGCAGTGAACGAGGGACAGGGAAGACCCAGTACTTC. It encodes CASSERGTGKTQYF.

V usage is TRBV7-2 and J usage is TRBJ2-3, with D hard to call. Between the trimmed V and J ends, which lost 5 bases and 0 bases, there was a span of 21 bases. The CDR3 runs 18 residues. Germline V lookup: CDR1 SGHTA, CDR2 FQGNSA. The CDR3 sequence: CASSNFLPPEFSTDTQYF. In DNA form, the CDR3 reads TGTGCCAGCAGCAATTTCCTCCCCCCTGAGTTCAGCACAGATACGCAGTATTTT.

The genes are TRBV7-3 and TRBJ2-3; 8 nucleotides agree with TRBD1. V was clipped by 5 bases and J by 1 base; unmatched bases: 8. CDR1 and CDR2 (germline): SGHTA, FQGTGA. The CDR3 contains 16 residues. CDR3 bases: TGTGCCAGCAGCCCGGGTTGGGGACAGGGCACAGATACGCAGTATTTT. Protein: CASSPGWGQGTDTQYF. Combining the CDR3 with reference TRBV7-3 and TRBJ2-3 gives the whole variable domain GAGVSQTPSNKVTEKGKYVELRCDPISGHTALYWYRQSLGQGPEFLIYFQGTGAADDSGLPNDRFFAVRPEGSVSTLKIQRTERGDSAVYLCASSPGWGQGTDTQYFGPGTRLTVL.

The V and J genes are TRBV6-5 and TRBJ2-5; 10 nucleotides align to TRBD2. Trimming took 10 bases from V and 11 from J; bases not matched to a gene: 16. The CDR3 is made up of 14 amino acids. Germline-derived CDR1 and CDR2 are MNHEY and SVGAGI. The CDR3 sequence: CATGGGGLAGEQYF. In DNA form, the CDR3 reads TGTGCCACCGGCGGGGGGGGTCTAGCGGGGGAGCAGTACTTC.

The CDR3 loop is CATTPSGGTEAFF. Here the CDR3 DNA reads TGTGCCACCACGCCCTCGGGAGGGACTGAAGCTTTCTTT. This rearrangement joins TRBV6-6 to TRBJ1-1; D not certain. This CDR3 is 13 amino acids long. CDR1 and CDR2 (germline): MNHNY, SVGAGI (reference sequence). Between the trimmed V and J ends, which lost 10 bases and 5 bases, there was a span of 17 bases.

The chain carries TRBV7-2 and TRBJ2-1; 13 bases match TRBD2. The CDR3 is 15 residues long. V lost 5 bases to trimming and J lost 4 bases; unmatched junction nucleotides: 2. Germline V gene lookup returns CDR1 SGHTA and CDR2 FQGNSA. CDR3 sequence: CASSLGLAGYNEQFF. The CDR3, as DNA: TGTGCCAGCAGCCTGGGACTAGCGGGGTACAATGAGCAGTTCTTC.

V gene TRBV7-2 combines with J gene TRBJ1-1; D gene uncertain. The V end lost 5 bases, the J end lost 1 base, and 11 bases lay between the germline ends. The CDR3 runs 14 residues. The germline CDR1 and CDR2 sequences are SGHTA and FQGNSA. CDR3 sequence: CASSRLVENTEAFF. CDR3 DNA sequence: TGTGCCAGCAGCCGCCTAGTGGAGAACACTGAAGCTTTCTTT.

The chain links TRBV18 to TRBJ1-5; D not resolved. This CDR3 contains 16 residues. V was cut by 5 bases and J by 1 base, with 15 bases left in between. Germline V lookup: CDR1 KGHSH, CDR2 LQKENI. CDR3: CASSTASGFSNQPQHF. The CDR3 nucleotides read TGTGCCAGCTCAACGGCGAGCGGCTTCAGCAATCAGCCCCAGCATTTT.

With regard to this clone: One end of the junction fails to match germline, which may point to a read error. V is TRBV7-9 and J is TRBJ1-2, with TRBD1 matching 11 bases. CDR1 is SEHNR, CDR2 FQNEAQ, per germline (reference sequence). The CDR3 runs 16 residues. The CDR3 DNA reads TGTTCCAGCAGCATCGGGACAGGGGGGGGCCCTTATGGCTACACCTTC. Translated: CSSSIGTGGGPYGYTF.

V usage is TRBV23-1 and J usage is TRBJ2-3; TRBD2 aligns across 11 bases. TRBV23-1 is noted as an ORF with a role that remains uncertain. The CDR3 is made up of 17 amino acids. V shed 6 bases, J shed 2 bases, and the junction held 10 bases outside the gene matches. CDR3 nucleotides: TGCGCCAGCAGCCACCTAGCGGGAGGAGGGGTCACAGATACGCAGTATTTT. It codes for CASSHLAGGGVTDTQYF.

The gene calls are TRBV15 and TRBJ1-2; 10 bases are a match to TRBD1. The CDR3 sequence is 14 residues long. Germline loops: CDR1 LNHNV, CDR2 YYDKDF (reference sequence). Unmatched junction bases numbered 7, after V lost 4 bases and J lost 8 bases. CDR3 DNA: TGTGCCACCAGCACGCGACAGGGGGCTGGGGGCTACACCTTC. This sequence encodes CATSTRQGAGGYTF.

This clone is a singleton in its sample. The chain joins TRBV5-4 to TRBJ2-1; the D is unclear. The CDR3 contains 12 residues. V lost 0 bases and J lost 10, with 8 bases in between. Germline-derived CDR1 and CDR2 are SGHNT and YYREEE (reference sequence). CDR3 coding DNA: TGTGCCAGCAGCTTGGTTGCGAGGGAGCAGTTCTTC. Protein: CASSLVAREQFF.

V usage is TRBV5-4 and J usage is TRBJ2-5; 8 bases match TRBD1. Per the germline V gene, CDR1 is SGHNT and CDR2 is YYREEE (reference sequence). This CDR3 comprises 13 residues. Losses at the gene ends were 1 base for V and 5 bases for J; bases not matched to a gene: 1. Here the CDR3 reads CASSLQGAETQYF. CDR3 DNA: TGTGCCAGCAGCTTGCAGGGGGCTGAGACCCAGTACTTC.

The gene calls are TRBV29-1 and TRBJ1-4; tentative D call: TRBD1 (5 bases). The germline gives CDR1 SQVTM, CDR2 ANQGSEA. The CDR3 covers 13 residues. Trimming took off 7 bases at V and 3 bases at J, with 12 bases between the two ends. The CDR3 spells CSGRRGANEKLFF. The CDR3 region has the DNA TGCAGCGGGAGGAGGGGAGCTAATGAAAAACTGTTTTTT.